The present T cell receptor beta chain was sequenced within a study of TIL therapy for anti-PD-1-resistant metastatic lung cancer. Study information: Half of patients were current or former smokers. Overall study findings and caveats: Infused TIL clonotypes partially replaced the baseline blood repertoire, then decayed over months.

This was the immunoSEQ v3 assay. Sequenced by immunoSEQ multiplex PCR; TCRdb stores in-frame clones only, minus some. The top ten hold less than 2% of the sample, which has under 70,000 clones, about 73% seen once. The trim removed 1 base at V and 0 bases at J, leaving 0 bases unmatched. Germline loops: CDR1 LNHNV, CDR2 YYDKDF (reference sequence). The CDR3 has 15 amino acids. A note on this clone: Its antigen remains unidentified.

Regarding time point: pre-treatment sample, taken before nivolumab and TIL therapy. The sequence derives from a person aged 25 to 79 with non-small cell lung cancer. The chain has TRBV15 and TRBJ2-4; the match to TRBD2 covers 7 bases. The sample here was blood, taken at baseline. CDR3 in amino acids: CATSRAGGAKNIQYF. As DNA, the CDR3 is TGTGCCACCAGCAGAGCGGGGGGAGCCAAAAACATTCAGTACTTC.